This entry describes one T cell receptor (beta chain). This CDR3 has 13 amino acids. Germline V gene lookup returns CDR1 LNHDA and CDR2 SQIVND (reference sequence). V shed 6 bases and J shed 3 bases, with 11 bases lying between them. In the authors' workflow: Amplification with reference gene primers provided the estimates of nucleated cell counts. The table came from immunoSEQ multiplex PCR; TCRdb's copy has only in-frame clones and leaves some out. The V and J calls and clone size are taken from that table; D and trimming were inferred from the DNA. This table holds some 250,000 clones, about nine tenths found once. The data stem from a study of blood T cell repertoires in COVID-19. Study overall: PBMCs, B-cell-depleted T cells, or T cells were the source of the cDNA or gDNA that made up the material.

The sample comprised peripheral blood. This receptor was identified in a man aged 55 to 69 with acute or convalescent COVID-19. The chain is built from TRBV19 and TRBJ1-1; D gene ambiguous. The DNA of the CDR3 is TGTGCCAGTAGCGACGAGGACTACACTGAAGCTTTCTTT. Its translation is CASSDEDYTEAFF. The variable domain in full, completed from reference TRBV19 and TRBJ1-1, reads DGGITQSPKYLFRKEGQNVTLSCEQNLNHDAMYWYRQDPGQGLRLIYYSQIVNDFQKGDIAEGYSVSREKKESFPLTVTSAQKNPTAFYLCASSDEDYTEAFFGQGTRLTVV.